There are a few counts of the clone carrying this TCR beta chain. The antigen is undetermined. This entry comes from a study of T cell repertoires in cytomegalovirus infection. Turning to the study itself: CMV epitopes in the study were HLA-C-restricted (recently identified) and HLA-B-restricted (well studied). Carrying CMV and the relevant HLA type showed in public TCR beta signatures. General study results and limits: Individuals carrying CMV plus the relevant HLA were identified by cumulative frequency of public TCR beta families. CMV-specific TCR beta clonotypes restricted by HLA-C dominated the ex vivo response.

Looked up from germline, CDR1 is DFQATT and CDR2 is SNEGSKA (reference sequence). The CDR3 runs 13 residues. V lost 5 bases to trimming and J lost 0 bases, with 8 bases between them. TCRdb re-analysed the reads in MiXCR, keeping a single row per CDR3 protein. The data show approximately 990,000 distinct CDR3 sequences, with 31% seen just once and about an eighth held by the top ten. J is TRBJ2-1 and V is TRBV20-1; D gene ambiguous. The TCR sequence derives from a human donor in good health (CMV status not recorded). Some clones in this sample may be carry-over from other donors' samples. Source: cultured CD8+ T cells from PBMCs, taken from culture after CMV antigen stimulation. The CDR3 DNA reads as TGCAGTGCTCCGGGCAGCTCCTACAATGAGCAGTTCTTC. Its translation: CSAPGSSYNEQFF.